The 15 T cell receptor beta chains reported below all come from one sample, sequenced in a study of cytomegalovirus exposure and HLA in healthy donors. The primer mix had 60 Vbeta and 13 Jbeta primers. The protocol was immunoSEQ multiplex PCR, while the TCRdb copy is restricted to in-frame clones and leaves out a portion. The data hold 120,000 or so clones, with 75% to 85% observed a single time. The specimen sequenced was PBMCs. The receptors were gathered from a woman between 50 and 59 years old in good health and CMV-seropositive.

The gene calls are TRBV18 and TRBJ1-1; D call uncertain. Germline V lookup: CDR1 KGHSH, CDR2 LQKENI. The CDR3 length is 14 residues. Deletions cut 0 bases from V and 0 bases from J, with 5 bases between. The CDR3 spells CASSPPRVNTEAFF. In nucleotides, the CDR3 is TGTGCCAGCTCACCACCAAGAGTGAACACTGAAGCTTTCTTT.

V usage is TRBV5-1 and J usage is TRBJ2-7; 11 nucleotides match TRBD2. The CDR3 consists of 15 residues. CDR1 and CDR2 from the germline V gene are SGHRS and YFSETQ. With V trimmed by 3 bases and J by 6 bases, 8 bases remained unmatched. In DNA, the CDR3 is TGCGCCAGCAGCTCTTTAGCGGGGGGGTCCATCGAGCAGTACTTC. Its protein is CASSSLAGGSIEQYF.

This clone has a count of ten or more. The chain joins TRBV6-1 to TRBJ1-1; D call uncertain. Trimming took 6 bases from V and 0 from J, leaving 11 bases between them. The germline V gene encodes CDR1 MNHNS and CDR2 SASEGT. CDR3 length: 14 residues. The CDR3 reads CASRDAGMNTEAFF. The CDR3, as DNA: TGTGCCAGCAGGGACGCCGGGATGAACACTGAAGCTTTCTTT.

This sequence joins TRBV6-5 and TRBJ2-2, with 8 bases matching TRBD1. After removal of 6 bases from V and 4 bases from J, the junction contained 4 bases not matched to a gene. Germline CDR1 is MNHEY and CDR2 is SVGAGI. CDR3 length: 14 amino acids. The CDR3 region has the DNA TGTGCCAGCAGCATACAGGGGGGCACCGGGGAGCTGTTTTTT. Protein: CASSIQGGTGELFF.

This clone was detected a few times. The chain links TRBV4-2 to TRBJ2-7; D possibly corresponds to TRBD2 (7 bases). This CDR3 region has 17 residues. Germline loops: CDR1 LGHNA, CDR2 YNFKEQ. V lost 1 base, J lost 0 bases, and 16 bases lay in between. CDR3: CASSQVGRGASSYEQYF. The CDR3 region has the DNA TGTGCCAGCAGCCAAGTCGGTCGGGGGGCTAGCTCCTACGAGCAGTACTTC.

V usage is TRBV7-2 and J usage is TRBJ1-1; D gene ambiguous. V dropped 3 bases and J dropped 1 base, with 6 bases sitting between them. Germline CDR1 and CDR2: SGHTA and FQGNSA. This CDR3 has 13 amino acids. The CDR3 reads CASSLRENTEAFF. The DNA for the CDR3 is TGTGCCAGCAGCTTGCGGGAGAACACTGAAGCTTTCTTT.

V usage is TRBV13 and J usage is TRBJ2-7; 8 nucleotides agree with TRBD1. The V gene end was trimmed by 2 bases and the J gene end by 2 bases; junction bases not matched to a gene: 8. The CDR3 has 16 residues. Germline V gives CDR1 PRHDT, CDR2 FYEKMQ (reference sequence). The CDR3 loop reads CASSLIQGAPTYEQYF. CDR3 bases: TGTGCCAGCAGCTTAATCCAGGGGGCCCCTACCTACGAGCAGTACTTC.

The genes are TRBV7-3 and TRBJ2-2; weak D call: TRBD2 (5 bases). The CDR3 runs 15 residues. Germline V lookup: CDR1 SGHTA, CDR2 FQGTGA. V lost 1 base, J lost 7 bases, and 13 bases lay in between. The CDR3 reads CASSLKEAGGGELFF. Here the CDR3 DNA reads TGTGCCAGCAGCTTAAAGGAGGCCGGAGGCGGGGAGCTGTTTTTT.

The CDR3 coding sequence is TGTGCCAGCAGTTCAGGGGTTAACATTCAGTACTTC. This gives the protein CASSSGVNIQYF. The chain employs TRBV27 and TRBJ2-4, with D possibly matching TRBD1 (6 bases). Germline CDR1 is MNHEY and CDR2 is SMNVEV (reference sequence). This CDR3 is 12 amino acids long. With 4 bases removed from V and 7 bases from J, the gap between germline ends came to 8 bases.

V and J are TRBV6-1 and TRBJ2-4, with unresolved D. Deletions cut 2 bases from V and 1 base from J, with 9 bases between. The CDR3 loop spans 15 amino acids. Germline assignment: CDR1 MNHNS and CDR2 SASEGT. This CDR3 reads CASSEPGDAKNIQYF. The CDR3 DNA reads TGTGCCAGCAGTGAACCAGGCGATGCCAAAAACATTCAGTACTTC.

J is TRBJ2-7 and V is TRBV7-9; tentative D call: TRBD2 (6 bases). Germline V lookup: CDR1 SEHNR, CDR2 FQNEAQ (reference sequence). This CDR3 is 15 amino acids long. The ends were cut back, 2 bases at V and 1 base at J, with 12 bases in the middle. The CDR3 bases are TGTGCCAGCAGCTTAAGGCGGGACTCTTCCTACGAGCAGTACTTC. It codes for CASSLRRDSSYEQYF.

The chain combines TRBV7-6 with TRBJ2-2, with D possibly being TRBD2 (6 bases). The CDR3 runs to 14 residues. Germline values: CDR1 SGHVS, CDR2 FNYEAQ. Between the trimmed V and J ends, which lost 6 bases and 6 bases, there was a span of 14 bases. CDR3 nucleotides: TGTGCCAGCAGTTACACTAGCCCTCCCGGGGAGCTGTTTTTT. Its protein is CASSYTSPPGELFF.

CDR3 sequence: CASSFRDSNSPLHF. For the CDR3, the DNA is TGTGCCAGCAGCTTCCGGGACAGTAATTCACCCCTCCACTTT. The chain has TRBV13 and TRBJ1-6; the match to TRBD1 covers 7 bases. Germline V CDR1 and CDR2: PRHDT, FYEKMQ (reference sequence). CDR3 length: 14 residues. J lost 6 bases, V lost 3 bases, and 2 bases had no gene match.

The chain combines TRBV29-1 with TRBJ1-5; 7 bases align to TRBD1. Germline loops: CDR1 SQVTM, CDR2 ANQGSEA. This CDR3 has 13 amino acids. V lost 4 bases, J lost 3 bases, and 3 bases stayed unmatched. CDR3 sequence: CSVATGANQPQHF. In nucleotides, the CDR3 is TGCAGCGTTGCTACAGGGGCCAATCAGCCCCAGCATTTT.

This chain links TRBV10-3 with TRBJ2-7, with D possibly matching TRBD1 (6 bases). V lost 2 bases, J lost 3 bases, and 14 bases lay in between. CDR3 size: 15 residues. The germline V gene has CDR1 ENHRY and CDR2 SYGVKD. The CDR3 loop reads CAISEPKGQSYEQYF. For the CDR3, the DNA is TGTGCCATCAGTGAGCCGAAGGGACAAAGCTACGAGCAGTACTTC.